This TCR beta chain was observed in a study of shared clonotypes between healthy human individuals. Whole-study findings and limits: It was only blood that was sampled, and tissue repertoires likely differ. Shared clonotypes: approximately 5% naive CD4, about 3.3% naive CD8, about 2.5% memory CD4, 0.4% to 0.45% memory CD8.

Measured with immunoSEQ multiplex PCR; TCRdb has only the in-frame clones, and not every one. The profile shows some 500,000 clones, about 96% of them singletons. CDR3 length: 13 residues. Germline V gives CDR1 SQVTM, CDR2 ANQGSEA. All of the donors resided in Nashville, Tennessee, and each was a Caucasian adult. Negatively enriched CD4+ T cells were divided by CD45RA into naive and memory. For this clone: Its antigen is unidentified.

Specimen: naive CD4+ T cells sorted from blood. Subset here: CD45RA+ positively selected. This rearrangement joins TRBV29-1 to TRBJ2-5; tentatively, D is TRBD1 (5 bases). Matching the DNA end better, TRBJ2-7 makes the J call doubtful. The origin of this receptor is a woman aged 30 to 39 in good health. Here the CDR3 DNA reads TGCAGCGCAGGACACAGATCAGGTGCCGAGCAGTACTTC. This sequence encodes CSAGHRSGAEQYF.